This TCR beta chain stems from a study of radiation and T cells in renal cell carcinoma. The V gene lost 0 bases and the J gene lost 8 bases, with 15 bases spanning the gap. CDR1 is SGHDT and CDR2 is YYEEEE in the germline V gene. The CDR3 sequence is 16 residues long. In the case of this clone: Its antigen is still unknown.

Broader study findings: From baseline, blood top tumor clonotypes peaked at 2 weeks post-radiation. No pretreatment tumor biopsies were available for baseline clonotypes.

Documented time point: blood 4 weeks post-SBRT, at nephrectomy. Treatment described: 15 Gy SBRT to primary tumor, nephrectomy 4 weeks later. The repertoire was sequenced with immunoSEQ multiplex PCR; TCRdb's copy has only in-frame clones and lacks some. The sample consists of fewer than 200,000 clones, 88% of them appearing once. The chain uses TRBV5-6 and TRBJ1-6; D may be TRBD1 (5 bases). Material: blood, obtained from a patient whose treatment included radiotherapy and nephrectomy. This TCR came from a woman aged 45 to 65 with renal cell carcinoma. CDR3 bases: TGTGCCAGCAGCTTGGCCGCGGCAAGGGGCCATTCACCCCTCCACTTT. It translates to CASSLAAARGHSPLHF.